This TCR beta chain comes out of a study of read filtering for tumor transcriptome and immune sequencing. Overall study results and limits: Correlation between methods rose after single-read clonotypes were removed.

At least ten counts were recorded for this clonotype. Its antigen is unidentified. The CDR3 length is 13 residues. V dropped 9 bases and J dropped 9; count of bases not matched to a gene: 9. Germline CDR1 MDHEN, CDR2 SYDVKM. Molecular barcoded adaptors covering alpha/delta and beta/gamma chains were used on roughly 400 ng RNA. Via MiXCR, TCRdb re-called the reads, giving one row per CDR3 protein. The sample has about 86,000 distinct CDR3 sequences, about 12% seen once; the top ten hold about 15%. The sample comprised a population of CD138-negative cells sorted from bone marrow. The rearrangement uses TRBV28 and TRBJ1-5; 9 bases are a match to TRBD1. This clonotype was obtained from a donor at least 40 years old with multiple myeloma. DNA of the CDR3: TGTGCCAGTAAGAGGACAGGGGTGGGGCCCCAGCATTTT. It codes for CASKRTGVGPQHF.